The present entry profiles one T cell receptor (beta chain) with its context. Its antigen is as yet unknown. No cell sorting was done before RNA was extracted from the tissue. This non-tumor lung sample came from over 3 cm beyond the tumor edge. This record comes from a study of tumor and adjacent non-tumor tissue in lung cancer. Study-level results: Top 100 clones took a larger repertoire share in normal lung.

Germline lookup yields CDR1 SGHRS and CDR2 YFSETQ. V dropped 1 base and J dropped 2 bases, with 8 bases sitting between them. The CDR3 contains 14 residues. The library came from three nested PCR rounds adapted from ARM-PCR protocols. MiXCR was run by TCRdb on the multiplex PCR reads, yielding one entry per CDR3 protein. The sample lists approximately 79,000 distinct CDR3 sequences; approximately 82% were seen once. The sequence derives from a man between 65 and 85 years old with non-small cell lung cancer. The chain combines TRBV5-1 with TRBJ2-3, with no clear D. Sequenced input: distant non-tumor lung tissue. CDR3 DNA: TGCGCCAGCAGCTTGTCCGCGGACACAGATACGCAGTATTTT. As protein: CASSLSADTDTQYF.